This section outlines one T cell receptor (beta chain) sequence together with its context. This sample is drawn from a study of cytomegalovirus exposure and HLA in healthy donors. The V and J ends lost 8 bases and 0 bases respectively, with 14 bases between them. The germline gives CDR1 SEHNR, CDR2 FQNEAQ (reference sequence). This CDR3 is built from 15 residues. TCRdb's table, derived via immunoSEQ multiplex PCR, lists solely in-frame clones and lacks some. The sample gives roughly 200,000 clones, around nine tenths of which show up once; 6% to 8.5% is in the top ten. The receptor was derived from a young man in good health and CMV-seropositive. The rearrangement joins TRBV7-9 to TRBJ1-3; D uncertain. The source material was PBMCs. The CDR3 bases are TGTGCCAGCGCTCTGGGCGAGGACTCTGGAAACACCATATATTTT. Its translation: CASALGEDSGNTIYF. The whole variable domain, remainder taken from reference TRBV7-9 and TRBJ1-3, is DTGVSQNPRHKITKRGQNVTFRCDPISEHNRLYWYRQTLGQGPEFLTYFQNEAQLEKSRLLSDRFSAERPKGSFSTLEIQRTEQGDSAMYLCASALGEDSGNTIYFGEGSWLTVV.